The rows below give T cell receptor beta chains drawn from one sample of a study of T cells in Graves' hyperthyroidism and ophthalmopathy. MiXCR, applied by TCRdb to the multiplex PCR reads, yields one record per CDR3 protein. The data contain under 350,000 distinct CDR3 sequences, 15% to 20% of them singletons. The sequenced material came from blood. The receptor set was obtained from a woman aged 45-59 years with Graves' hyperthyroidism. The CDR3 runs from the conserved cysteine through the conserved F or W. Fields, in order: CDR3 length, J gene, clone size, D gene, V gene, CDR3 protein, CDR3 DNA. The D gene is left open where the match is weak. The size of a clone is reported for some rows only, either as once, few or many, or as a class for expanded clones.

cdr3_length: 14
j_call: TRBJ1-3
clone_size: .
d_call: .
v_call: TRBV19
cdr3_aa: CASSASDSGNTIYF
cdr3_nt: TGTGCCAGTAGCGCATCGGACAGCGGAAACACCATATATTTT

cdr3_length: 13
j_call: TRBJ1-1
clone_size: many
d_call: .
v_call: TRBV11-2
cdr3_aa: CASSLAAGDEAFF
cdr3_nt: TGTGCCAGCAGCTTAGCGGCCGGGGACGAAGCTTTCTTT

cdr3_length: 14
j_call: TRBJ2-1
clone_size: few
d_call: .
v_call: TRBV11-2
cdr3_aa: CASSFSVQGGEQFF
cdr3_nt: TGTGCCAGCAGCTTCAGCGTTCAGGGTGGTGAGCAGTTCTTC

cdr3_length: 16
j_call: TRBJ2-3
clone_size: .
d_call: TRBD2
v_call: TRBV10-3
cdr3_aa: CAISEMTSGSPDTQYF
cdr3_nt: TGTGCCATCAGTGAAATGACTAGCGGGAGCCCAGATACGCAGTATTTT

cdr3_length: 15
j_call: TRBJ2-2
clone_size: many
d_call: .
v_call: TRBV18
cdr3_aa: CASSPPSRGAGELFF
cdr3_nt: TGTGCCAGCTCACCACCATCCCGCGGGGCCGGGGAGCTGTTTTTT

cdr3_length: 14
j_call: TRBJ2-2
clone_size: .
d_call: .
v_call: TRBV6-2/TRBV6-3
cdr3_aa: CASRDQQNTGELFF
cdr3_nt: TGTGCCAGCAGAGACCAACAGAACACCGGGGAGCTGTTTTTT

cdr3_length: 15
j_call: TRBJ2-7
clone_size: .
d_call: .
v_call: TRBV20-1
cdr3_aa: CSARDNPGARYEQHF
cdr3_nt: TGCAGTGCTAGAGATAACCCGGGAGCGCGGTACGAGCAGCACTTC

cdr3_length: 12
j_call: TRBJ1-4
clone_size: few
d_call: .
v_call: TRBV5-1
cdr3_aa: CASSPGREKLFF
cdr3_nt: TGCGCCAGCAGCCCCGGTAGGGAAAAACTGTTTTTT

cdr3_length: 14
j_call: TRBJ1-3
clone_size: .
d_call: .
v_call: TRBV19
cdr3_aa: CAIQDGPGGNTIYF
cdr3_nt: TGTGCCATACAGGACGGCCCGGGAGGAAACACCATATATTTT

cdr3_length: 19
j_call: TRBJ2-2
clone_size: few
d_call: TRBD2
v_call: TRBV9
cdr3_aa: CASSVAPIRLAGGTGELFF
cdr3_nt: TGTGCCAGCAGCGTAGCCCCCATCCGACTAGCGGGAGGAACCGGGGAGCTGTTTTTT

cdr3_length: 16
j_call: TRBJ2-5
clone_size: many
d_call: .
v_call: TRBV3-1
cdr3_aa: CASSQDLAGTQETQYF
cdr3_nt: TGTGCCAGCAGCCAAGATCTCGCGGGAACCCAAGAGACCCAGTACTTC

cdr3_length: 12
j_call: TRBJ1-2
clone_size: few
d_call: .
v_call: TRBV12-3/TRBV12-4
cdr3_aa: CASSLFGIGYTF
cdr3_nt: TGTGCCAGCAGTTTATTCGGTATTGGCTACACCTTC

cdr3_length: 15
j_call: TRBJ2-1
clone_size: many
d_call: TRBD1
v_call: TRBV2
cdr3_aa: CASSYTGGSYNEQFF
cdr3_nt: TGTGCCAGCAGCTATACAGGGGGTTCCTACAATGAGCAGTTCTTC

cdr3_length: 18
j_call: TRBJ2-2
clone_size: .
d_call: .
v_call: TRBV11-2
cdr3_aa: CASSLGGGLAKNTGELFF
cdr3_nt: TGTGCCAGCAGCCTAGGGGGGGGGCTAGCGAAGAACACCGGGGAGCTGTTTTTT

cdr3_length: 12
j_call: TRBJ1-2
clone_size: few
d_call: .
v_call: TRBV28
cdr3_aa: CASSSGHRGYTF
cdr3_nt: TGTGCCAGCTCGTCAGGACATCGTGGCTACACCTTC

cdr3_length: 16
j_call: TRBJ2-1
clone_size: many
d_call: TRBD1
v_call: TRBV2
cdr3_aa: CASSDWTGGLYNEQFF
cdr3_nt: TGTGCCAGCAGTGATTGGACAGGGGGCCTATACAATGAGCAGTTCTTC

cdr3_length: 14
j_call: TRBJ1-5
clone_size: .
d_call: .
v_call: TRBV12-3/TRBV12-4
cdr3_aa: CASSLQGTQQPQHF
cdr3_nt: TGTGCCAGCAGTTTACAGGGGACGCAGCAGCCCCAGCATTTT

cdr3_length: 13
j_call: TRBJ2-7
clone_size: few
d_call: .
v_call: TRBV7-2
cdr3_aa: CASSPMRAGEQYF
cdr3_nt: TGTGCCAGCAGCCCCATGCGGGCCGGAGAGCAGTACTTC

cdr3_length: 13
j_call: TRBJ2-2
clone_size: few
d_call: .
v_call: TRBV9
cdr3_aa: CASSVYDTGELFF
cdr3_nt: TGTGCCAGCAGCGTATACGATACCGGGGAGCTGTTTTTT

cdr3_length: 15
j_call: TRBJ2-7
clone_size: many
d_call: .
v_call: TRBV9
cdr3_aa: CASSVGQDTTYEQYF
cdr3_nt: TGTGCCAGCAGCGTAGGTCAGGACACAACATACGAGCAGTACTTC

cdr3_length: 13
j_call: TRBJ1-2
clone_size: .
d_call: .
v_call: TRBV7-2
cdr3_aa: CASSLPQGSGYTF
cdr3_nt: TGTGCCAGCAGCCTGCCACAGGGCTCTGGCTACACCTTC

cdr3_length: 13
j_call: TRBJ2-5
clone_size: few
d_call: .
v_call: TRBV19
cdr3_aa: CASSIGNQETQYF
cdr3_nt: TGTGCCAGTAGTATAGGAAACCAAGAGACCCAGTACTTC

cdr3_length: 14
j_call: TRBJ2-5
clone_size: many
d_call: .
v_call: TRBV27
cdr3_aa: CASSLGRGGETQYF
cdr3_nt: TGTGCCAGCAGTTTGGGCAGGGGGGGAGAGACCCAGTACTTC